This T cell receptor (beta chain) was identified during a study of STAT5B mutations in CD4+ large granular lymphocyte leukemia. General study results and limits: Patient CD4-sorted repertoires looked more clonal than healthy CD4+ repertoires, even without putative leukemic clones.

CDR3 length: 15 residues. Trimming shortened V by 4 bases and J by 2 bases, and 15 bases separated the two germline ends. In germline, CDR1 is MNHNS, CDR2 SASEGT. Here immunoSEQ multiplex PCR was the method, and the copy in TCRdb shows in-frame clones only, minus some. The sample shows roughly 30,000 clones, under 85% of them seen only once. To note about this clone: Its target is unknown.

The chain carries TRBV6-1 and TRBJ2-7; the D is unclear. The sequence derives from a human donor in good health. Source material: CD4+ T cells from blood buffy coats. CDR3 sequence: CASSGGTPFTYEQYF. The DNA for the CDR3 is TGTGCCAGCAGTGGGGGAACCCCATTCACCTACGAGCAGTACTTC.